The 8 T cell receptor beta chains below all came from one sample that was sequenced in a study of blood T cell repertoires in COVID-19. The assay was immunoSEQ multiplex PCR, and TCRdb's table has in-frame clones only and misses some. The table shows fewer than 250,000 clones, with about 83% occurring only once. Sequenced sample: peripheral blood. The receptors stem from a woman of 80 years or more with COVID-19, enrolled during active disease.

The rearrangement links TRBV18 to TRBJ2-7; D uncertain. V lost 3 bases, J lost 7 bases, and 10 bases lay in between. The CDR3 length is 12 residues. Germline V CDR1 and CDR2: KGHSH, LQKENI. The CDR3 here is CASSPLVGEQYF. CDR3 sequence (DNA): TGTGCCAGCTCACCTCTCGTCGGGGAGCAGTACTTC.

The gene calls are TRBV2 and TRBJ1-5; 11 bases line up with TRBD1. The trim removed 6 bases at V and 7 bases at J, leaving 5 bases unmatched. Germline CDR1 and CDR2: SNHLY and FYNNEI. There are 14 residues in the CDR3. CDR3 sequence reads: CASRGTGGSQPQHF. The DNA for the CDR3 is TGTGCCAGCAGGGGGACAGGGGGGAGCCAGCCCCAGCATTTT.

V usage is TRBV11-2 and J usage is TRBJ2-2; the match to TRBD1 covers 7 bases. This CDR3 has 15 amino acids. The V gene's germline CDR1 is SGHAT and CDR2 FQNNGV. J was trimmed by 7 bases and V by 0 bases; bases with no gene match: 5. The chain's CDR3 is CASSLEWSGGGELFF. In nucleotides, the CDR3 is TGTGCCAGCAGCTTAGAGTGGTCAGGGGGCGGGGAGCTGTTTTTT.

The V gene is TRBV18, the J gene TRBJ2-1; 12 bases agree with TRBD2. CDR1 and CDR2 (germline): KGHSH, LQKENI. The CDR3 runs 16 residues. V dropped 3 bases and J dropped 6; count of bases not matched to a gene: 6. CDR3 in amino acids: CASSPLAGGLGNEQFF. In nucleotides, the CDR3 is TGTGCCAGCTCACCCCTAGCGGGGGGGCTGGGCAATGAGCAGTTCTTC.

This chain uses TRBV27 with TRBJ1-3; 8 bases are a match to TRBD1. Looked up from germline, CDR1 is MNHEY and CDR2 is SMNVEV (reference sequence). The J segment lost 7 bases and the V segment lost 3 bases, leaving 8 bases of the junction unmatched. The CDR3 has 15 amino acids. The CDR3 coding sequence is TGTGCCAGCAGTTTGGGGACAGGAACCCCCAACACCATATATTTT. Translation: CASSLGTGTPNTIYF.

This sequence joins TRBV28 and TRBJ1-6, with 9 bases fitting TRBD1. Germline assignment: CDR1 MDHEN and CDR2 SYDVKM. Unmatched junction bases numbered 6, after V lost 6 bases and J lost 6 bases. The CDR3 is made up of 15 amino acids. CDR3 region: CASRPPQGANSPLHF. The CDR3, as DNA: TGTGCCAGCAGACCCCCACAGGGGGCTAATTCACCCCTCCACTTT. Supplemented by reference TRBV28 and TRBJ1-6, the full variable domain reads DVKVTQSSRYLVKRTGEKVFLECVQDMDHENMFWYRQDPGLGLRLIYFSYDVKMKEKGDIPEGYSVSREKKERFSLILESASTNQTSMYLCASRPPQGANSPLHFGNGTRLTVT.

The J gene is TRBJ1-2, the V gene TRBV29-1; possibly TRBD1 for D (5 bases). Trimming removed 0 bases from V and 8 bases from J, with 16 bases in between. The germline V gene has CDR1 SQVTM and CDR2 ANQGSEA. CDR3 size: 14 residues. CDR3: CSVEDRKGREGYTF. The CDR3, as DNA: TGCAGCGTTGAAGATCGCAAGGGGCGGGAAGGCTACACCTTC.

The CDR3 coding sequence is TGTGCCAGCAGTTATTCCTACGACTCTGGAAACACCATATATTTT. Protein: CASSYSYDSGNTIYF. The rearrangement joins TRBV6-2 or TRBV6-3 to TRBJ1-3; D unclear. Germline loops: CDR1 MNHEY, CDR2 SVGEGT. This CDR3 spans 15 amino acids. The V end was cut by 3 bases, the J end by 0 bases, with 9 bases between.